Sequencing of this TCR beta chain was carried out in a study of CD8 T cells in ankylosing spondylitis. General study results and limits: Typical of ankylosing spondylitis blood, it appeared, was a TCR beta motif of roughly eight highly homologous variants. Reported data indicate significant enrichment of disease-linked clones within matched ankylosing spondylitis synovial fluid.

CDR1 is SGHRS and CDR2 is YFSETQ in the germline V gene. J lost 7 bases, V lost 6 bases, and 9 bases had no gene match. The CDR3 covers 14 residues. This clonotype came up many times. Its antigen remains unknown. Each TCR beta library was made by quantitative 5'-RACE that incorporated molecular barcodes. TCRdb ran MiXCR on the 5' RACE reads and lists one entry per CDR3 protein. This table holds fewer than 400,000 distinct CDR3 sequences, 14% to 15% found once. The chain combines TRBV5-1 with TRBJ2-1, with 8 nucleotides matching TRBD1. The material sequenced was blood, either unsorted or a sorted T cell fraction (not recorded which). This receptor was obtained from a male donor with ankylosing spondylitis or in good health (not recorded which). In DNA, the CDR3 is TGCGCCAGCACCAACCCGGGACAGGTTAATGAGCAGTTCTTC. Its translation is CASTNPGQVNEQFF.